A single sample is the source of the 26 T cell receptor beta chains below, sequenced in a study of T cell responses to AZD1222 COVID-19 vaccine. TCRdb's copy holds only in-frame clones and misses some; the assay was immunoSEQ multiplex PCR. The sample carries about 77,000 clones, under 95% recorded once. Sequencing used peripheral blood, obtained 28 days after the second AZD1222 dose. The receptors derive from an adult who received the AZD1222 COVID-19 vaccine.

This clone was recorded once. The V and J genes are TRBV5-8 and TRBJ2-4, with 7 nucleotides matching TRBD1. This CDR3 comprises 14 residues. V shed 0 bases and J 9 bases; nucleotides not matched to a gene: 6. In germline, CDR1 is SGHTS, CDR2 YDEGEE. The CDR3 nucleotides read TGTGCCAGCAGCTTGGGACAGGGTCGTAGCATTCAGTACTTC. Its translation is CASSLGQGRSIQYF.

This clone was counted between two and nine times. The rearrangement links TRBV6-5 to TRBJ2-4, with D perhaps assigned TRBD1 or TRBD2 (5 bases each). This CDR3 comprises 16 residues. Germline V gene lookup returns CDR1 MNHEY and CDR2 SVGAGI. The V and J ends lost 4 bases and 0 bases respectively, with 13 bases between them. CDR3 loop: CASSCVEGLAKNIQYF. In nucleotides, the CDR3 is TGTGCCAGCAGTTGCGTCGAGGGGCTAGCCAAAAACATTCAGTACTTC.

The genes are TRBV6-5 and TRBJ2-2; TRBD2 matches at 7 bases. The CDR3 extends over 14 amino acids. CDR1 is MNHEY and CDR2 is SVGAGI in the germline V gene. V trimming: 4 bases; J trimming: 3 bases; junction bases outside the gene matches: 2. Here the CDR3 DNA reads TGTGCCAGCAGTTGGGGGGGGGACACCGGGGAGCTGTTTTTT. Its protein product is CASSWGGDTGELFF.

V is TRBV7-9 and J is TRBJ2-1; possible D gene TRBD2, 6 bases. V lost 5 bases and J lost 4, with 15 bases in between. The CDR3 runs to 15 residues. Germline loops: CDR1 SEHNR, CDR2 FQNEAQ (reference sequence). The CDR3 reads CASSAASVKYNEQFF. DNA of the CDR3: TGTGCCAGCAGCGCGGCTAGCGTGAAGTACAATGAGCAGTTCTTC. Filled out from reference TRBV7-9 and TRBJ2-1, the complete variable domain reads DTGVSQNPRHKITKRGQNVTFRCDPISEHNRLYWYRQTLGQGPEFLTYFQNEAQLEKSRLLSDRFSAERPKGSFSTLEIQRTEQGDSAMYLCASSAASVKYNEQFFGPGTRLTVL.

The chain links TRBV13 to TRBJ2-7, with TRBD2 identical over 7 bases. The ends lost 7 bases at V and 2 bases at J; junction bases unmatched: 8. The length of the CDR3 is 14 residues. The germline V gene encodes CDR1 PRHDT and CDR2 FYEKMQ (reference sequence). DNA of the CDR3: TGTGCCAGCACCCATGGGACTAACGCCTACGAGCAGTACTTC. This sequence encodes CASTHGTNAYEQYF.

The chain is built from TRBV15 and TRBJ1-2, with a tentative D call TRBD1 (6 bases). CDR3 length: 15 residues. V lost 4 bases to trimming and J lost 3 bases, with 15 bases between them. CDR1 LNHNV and CDR2 YYDKDF come from the germline V gene (reference sequence). CDR3 DNA sequence: TGTGCCACCAGCATCCCAGGGGCCTTTCACTATGGCTACACCTTC. Residues: CATSIPGAFHYGYTF.

CDR3 sequence reads: CASSLSLTGEEEQYF. The CDR3 coding sequence is TGTGCCAGCAGCTTATCTCTCACGGGGGAGGAGGAGCAGTACTTC. V gene TRBV11-3 combines with J gene TRBJ2-7, with TRBD2 as a possible D gene (6 bases). The germline V gene encodes CDR1 SGHNT and CDR2 YENEEA. This CDR3 contains 15 residues. V lost 2 bases to trimming and J lost 7 bases, with 18 bases between them.

In this sample, this clone turned up once. V is TRBV12-5 and J is TRBJ2-2, with 14 bases identical to TRBD2. J was trimmed by 2 bases and V by 2 bases; bases with no gene match: 7. Germline CDR1 LGHNT, CDR2 FRNRAP. The CDR3 is 19 amino acids. CDR3 protein: CASGLIRGTSGGNTGELFF. The CDR3 DNA sequence: TGTGCTAGTGGTTTGATTAGAGGGACTAGCGGGGGTAACACCGGGGAGCTGTTTTTT.

This clone was seen only a few times. This chain links TRBV11-2 with TRBJ1-3; 8 bases agree with TRBD1. V shed 4 bases and J 0 bases; nucleotides not matched to a gene: 5. The CDR3 runs 16 residues. The V gene's germline CDR1 is SGHAT and CDR2 FQNNGV. CDR3 sequence (DNA): TGTGCCAGCAGCTCCCAAGGGACAGGCTCTGGAAACACCATATATTTT. Its protein is CASSSQGTGSGNTIYF.

V gene TRBV7-2 combines with J gene TRBJ2-1; perhaps TRBD2 as D (6 bases). Germline V lookup: CDR1 SGHTA, CDR2 FQGNSA. The V and J ends lost 2 bases and 10 bases respectively, with 24 bases between them. CDR3 length: 17 residues. The CDR3 sequence is CASSLTFLGGKFKEQFF. Here the CDR3 DNA reads TGTGCCAGCAGCTTAACGTTTCTGGGCGGGAAATTTAAGGAGCAGTTCTTC.

This sequence joins TRBV5-5 and TRBJ1-2; D gene ambiguous. The CDR3 runs 12 residues. Germline V gene lookup returns CDR1 SGHKS and CDR2 YYEKEE (reference sequence). V was pared by 2 bases and J by 10 bases, with 12 bases between. In nucleotides, the CDR3 is TGTGCCAGCAGCTTCCAACCGCCCGCCTACACCTTC. This codes for CASSFQPPAYTF.

The gene calls are TRBV25-1 and TRBJ2-7; D remains unclear. V lost 7 bases to trimming and J lost 6 bases, with 10 bases between them. From germline, CDR1 is MGHDK and CDR2 SYGVNS. This CDR3 region has 11 residues. The CDR3 nucleotides read TGTGCCAGCACGTTCCTCGGCGAGCAGTACTTC. Amino acids: CASTFLGEQYF.

This chain uses TRBV4-3 with TRBJ1-2, with no clear D. The CDR3 sequence is 13 residues long. V dropped 0 bases and J dropped 4 bases, with 6 bases sitting between them. The V gene's germline CDR1 is LGHNA and CDR2 YSLEER. In nucleotides, the CDR3 is TGCGCCAGCAGCCAAGATTTAGCCTATGGCTACACCTTC. Residues: CASSQDLAYGYTF.

This rearrangement joins TRBV20-1 to TRBJ1-5; 7 positions agree with TRBD1. CDR1 is DFQATT, CDR2 SNEGSKA, per germline (reference sequence). The CDR3 has 17 amino acids. V dropped 3 bases and J dropped 2; count of bases not matched to a gene: 13. The CDR3 region is CSASSLQGDYGNQPQHF. The CDR3 nucleotides read TGCAGTGCTAGTAGCCTTCAGGGGGACTACGGCAATCAGCCCCAGCATTTT.

In the case of this clone: Other DNA sequences from this sample encode an identical CDR3 as well. The chain combines TRBV18 with TRBJ1-4; 9 bases fit TRBD1. CDR1 is KGHSH, CDR2 LQKENI, per germline. V lost 2 bases, J lost 5 bases, and 0 bases stayed unmatched. The CDR3 is 14 residues long. CDR3 sequence reads: CASSPDRGNEKLFF. The DNA of the CDR3 is TGTGCCAGCTCACCAGACAGGGGGAATGAAAAACTGTTTTTT.

Here the CDR3 reads CSVEDPGGNEKLFF. The CDR3 nucleotides are TGCAGCGTTGAAGATCCTGGGGGAAATGAAAAACTGTTTTTT. J is TRBJ1-4 and V is TRBV29-1; possibly TRBD1 for D (5 bases). Per the germline V gene, CDR1 is SQVTM and CDR2 is ANQGSEA. The CDR3 is made up of 14 amino acids. V was cut by 0 bases and J by 5 bases, with 10 bases left in between.

The chain recombines TRBV2 with TRBJ1-2; maybe TRBD1 (5 bases). Germline-derived CDR1 and CDR2 are SNHLY and FYNNEI. V was clipped by 3 bases and J by 2 bases, with 13 bases between them. This CDR3 is 15 amino acids long. CDR3 sequence (DNA): TGTGCCAGCAGTGACCTAGACCGGGACAACTATGGCTACACCTTC. Translating it yields CASSDLDRDNYGYTF.

V is TRBV24-1 and J is TRBJ2-1; no firm D call. Germline V gives CDR1 KGHDR, CDR2 SFDVKD. The CDR3 loop spans 13 amino acids. Trimming removed 0 bases from V and 9 bases from J, with 8 bases in between. The CDR3 DNA is TGTGCCACCAGTGATTTGCGGTCCAGTGAGCAGTTCTTC. Amino acid sequence: CATSDLRSSEQFF.

The chain couples TRBV6-5 to TRBJ2-7; 8 bases agree with TRBD1. Germline CDR1 MNHEY, CDR2 SVGAGI. CDR3 size: 13 residues. The V segment lost 6 bases and the J segment 6 bases; nucleotides outside the gene matches: 7. The CDR3: CASSLGQGIEQYF. CDR3 nucleotides: TGTGCCAGCAGCCTAGGACAGGGCATCGAGCAGTACTTC.

This clone was recorded once. V is TRBV19 and J is TRBJ2-7, with D possibly TRBD2 on 6 matching bases. Per germline, CDR1 LNHDA and CDR2 SQIVND (reference sequence). CDR3 length equals 14 residues. V lost 5 bases, J lost 2 bases, and 13 bases lay in between. The CDR3 reads CASSSGGTPYEQYF. The CDR3 bases are TGTGCCAGTAGTTCCGGCGGGACCCCCTACGAGCAGTACTTC.

This chain uses TRBV19 with TRBJ2-7; D unresolved. The CDR3 has 13 amino acids. Trimming stripped 1 base from V and 3 bases from J, with 7 bases between. Per germline, CDR1 LNHDA and CDR2 SQIVND (reference sequence). CDR3 sequence reads: CASSIGFFYEQYF. In DNA, the CDR3 is TGTGCCAGTAGTATAGGGTTTTTCTACGAGCAGTACTTC.

The genes are TRBV20-1 and TRBJ1-3; D is uncertain. Per the germline V gene, CDR1 is DFQATT and CDR2 is SNEGSKA (reference sequence). This CDR3 contains 14 residues. With 3 bases removed from V and 1 base from J, the gap between germline ends came to 10 bases. CDR3 DNA sequence: TGCAGTGCTAGTATGCGGGTATCTGGAAACACCATATATTTT. Amino acid sequence: CSASMRVSGNTIYF.

The chain has TRBV5-1 and TRBJ2-5; 15 bases agree with TRBD2. V was pared by 4 bases and J by 5 bases, with 9 bases of the junction left unmatched. CDR1 and CDR2 from the germline V gene are SGHRS and YFSETQ. The CDR3 totals 17 residues. As DNA, the CDR3 is TGCGCCAGCAGCACCCGGACTAGCGGGAGGGCCTCGGAGACCCAGTACTTC. As protein: CASSTRTSGRASETQYF.

The chain employs TRBV6-1 and TRBJ2-7; 12 bases match TRBD2. The germline CDR1 and CDR2 sequences are MNHNS and SASEGT. The ends lost 3 bases at V and 4 bases at J; junction bases unmatched: 4. The CDR3 runs to 15 residues. The CDR3 DNA is TGTGCCAGCAGTGACCTAGCGGGAGGGAAGTACGAGCAGTACTTC. Translation gives CASSDLAGGKYEQYF.

The chain couples TRBV12-5 to TRBJ2-7; 8 bases match TRBD1. Germline CDR1 LGHNT, CDR2 FRNRAP. The J segment lost 0 bases and the V segment lost 5 bases, leaving 9 bases of the junction unmatched. The CDR3 runs 16 residues. CDR3 sequence (DNA): TGTGCTAGTGGTGTCCCGGACAGGGAAAGCTCCTACGAGCAGTACTTC. It specifies CASGVPDRESSYEQYF.

This rearrangement joins TRBV5-4 to TRBJ2-3, with 7 positions matching TRBD2. With V trimmed by 0 bases and J by 6 bases, 13 bases remained unmatched. The V gene's germline CDR1 is SGHNT and CDR2 YYREEE (reference sequence). This CDR3 comprises 17 residues. The CDR3 DNA is TGTGCCAGCAGCTTGGGTCCTGGACTAGTCAGTTCGGATACGCAGTATTTT. Its protein product is CASSLGPGLVSSDTQYF.